The sequence of this T cell receptor (beta chain) was determined in a study of cytomegalovirus exposure and HLA in healthy donors. Overall study context: In an early release, HLA-typed donors contributed tens of millions of unique TCR sequences.

Germline values: CDR1 SGHAT, CDR2 FQNNGV. There are 14 residues in the CDR3. V lost 0 bases and J 4 bases, leaving 9 bases between the germline ends. The PCR ran on 60 Vbeta and 13 Jbeta primers. Using immunoSEQ multiplex PCR, the repertoire was profiled, and TCRdb retains in-frame clones only, with some absent. The sample contains 110,000 to 150,000 clones, approximately 82% of which appear only once. Donors sampled were nominally healthy, though unrecorded immune exposures were likely. Sequencing was done on a sample of PBMCs. The clonotype was recovered from a man aged 35 to 55 in good health and CMV-seronegative. The chain couples TRBV11-2 to TRBJ1-2; D remains ambiguous. DNA of the CDR3: TGTGCCAGCAGCTTAGAAGCCGGAGGCTATGGCTACACCTTC. It translates to CASSLEAGGYGYTF.